The 20 T cell receptor beta chains listed next were all sequenced from one sample in a study of beta chain features in type 1 diabetes. No antigen is known for these receptors. General study points: TCRB CDR3s from Type 1 diabetes patients were moderately but significantly shorter in all four CD4+ subsets.

The whole isolated RNA underwent reverse transcription, so sequencing captured expressed TCRB transcripts. Repertoires were generated with immunoSEQ multiplex PCR, while TCRdb's copy carries only in-frame clones and drops some. The data hold about 660,000 clones, with over 13% observed a single time. The sample consisted of naive CD4+ T cells from blood. The receptors here all came from a man aged 18 to 30 with type 1 diabetes.

This clone appeared a few times. The chain combines TRBV7-9 with TRBJ2-2; perhaps TRBD2 as D (6 bases). The ends were cut back, 4 bases at V and 1 base at J, with 10 bases in the middle. Germline CDR1 reads SEHNR; CDR2 reads FQNEAQ (reference sequence). The CDR3 contains 15 residues. CDR3 coding DNA: TGTGCCAGCAGCTCTACTAGCTGGAACACCGGGGAGCTGTTTTTT. Its translation is CASSSTSWNTGELFF. Complete variable domain (other parts from reference TRBV7-9 and TRBJ2-2): DTGVSQNPRHKITKRGQNVTFRCDPISEHNRLYWYRQTLGQGPEFLTYFQNEAQLEKSRLLSDRFSAERPKGSFSTLEIQRTEQGDSAMYLCASSSTSWNTGELFFGEGSRLTVL.

In its sample, this clone was seen a few times. The rearrangement uses TRBV13 and TRBJ1-4, with D possibly matching TRBD1 (6 bases). The CDR3 has 13 residues. V dropped 5 bases and J dropped 8 bases, with 12 bases sitting between them. Germline lookup yields CDR1 PRHDT and CDR2 FYEKMQ (reference sequence). The CDR3 bases are TGTGCCAGCAGCCCCCCCGGGGGCGAAAAACTGTTTTTT. Its protein product is CASSPPGGEKLFF.

This clone was recorded once. The chain uses TRBV4-2 and TRBJ2-7; 8 nucleotides line up with TRBD1. This CDR3 spans 18 amino acids. Germline V gives CDR1 LGHNA, CDR2 YNFKEQ. The V segment lost 0 bases and the J segment 0 bases; nucleotides outside the gene matches: 10. The CDR3 DNA is TGTGCCAGCAGCCAAGATTGGGTTAGACAGGGGATCTCCTACGAGCAGTACTTC. It is translated as CASSQDWVRQGISYEQYF.

In this sample, this clone turned up a few times. The chain links TRBV2 to TRBJ2-5; TRBD1 might be the D (6 bases). Germline V gene data show CDR1 as SNHLY and CDR2 as FYNNEI. This CDR3 has 13 amino acids. V lost 6 bases and J 5 bases, leaving 13 bases between the germline ends. CDR3 DNA: TGTGCCAGCAGATCCGGACAGTTGGAGACCCAGTACTTC. It is translated as CASRSGQLETQYF.

The J gene is TRBJ1-1, the V gene TRBV4-2; 7 nucleotides agree with TRBD1. Germline trimming cut 4 bases from V and 5 bases from J; bases unmatched to any gene: 7. Germline loops: CDR1 LGHNA, CDR2 YNFKEQ. The CDR3 is 14 residues long. The CDR3 nucleotides read TGTGCCAGCAGCCGAACGACAGGGCAAACTGAAGCTTTCTTT. Its translation: CASSRTTGQTEAFF.

This clone showed up just a few times. The chain uses TRBV6-1 and TRBJ1-2, with TRBD1 matching 8 bases. Germline CDR1 MNHNS, CDR2 SASEGT. The CDR3 loop spans 14 amino acids. The V and J ends lost 4 bases and 7 bases, in that order; junction bases with no gene match: 8. CDR3 in amino acids: CASSGWTGNTGYTF. CDR3 DNA sequence: TGTGCCAGCAGTGGCTGGACAGGGAATACTGGCTACACCTTC.

In DNA form, the CDR3 reads TGTGCCAGCTCACCTCGACAGGGTATAGAGACCCAGTACTTC. It translates to CASSPRQGIETQYF. The chain uses TRBV18 and TRBJ2-5; 7 bases agree with TRBD1. The CDR3 is 14 residues long. Germline V gene sequence: CDR1 KGHSH, CDR2 LQKENI. Trimming at V came to 3 bases and at J to 4 bases, leaving 5 bases not matched to a gene.

The CDR3 region has the DNA TGCGCCAGCAGCTTGAGGGGGGGAGAGACCCAGTACTTC. Protein product: CASSLRGGETQYF. This chain connects TRBV5-1 to TRBJ2-5; D is perhaps TRBD2 (7 bases). Trimming left V 1 base short and J 4 bases short, with 8 bases between. The CDR3 has 13 amino acids. Germline lookup yields CDR1 SGHRS and CDR2 YFSETQ.

Notes on this clone: The sample has other DNA sequences that encode this CDR3 too. The V call is TRBV9, the J call TRBJ2-5, with 7 bases lining up with TRBD1. This CDR3 has 14 amino acids. Germline V gene data show CDR1 as SGDLS and CDR2 as YYNGEE. Trimming cost V 3 bases and J 1 base; bases outside gene matches: 3. The CDR3 reads CASSAGQAQETQYF. Written as DNA, the CDR3 is TGTGCCAGCAGCGCCGGACAGGCCCAAGAGACCCAGTACTTC.

The rearrangement links TRBV11-2 to TRBJ1-5; D is possibly TRBD1 (6 bases). The germline V gene has CDR1 SGHAT and CDR2 FQNNGV. This CDR3 region has 13 residues. Trimming stripped 1 base from V and 7 bases from J, with 8 bases between. The CDR3 region has the DNA TGTGCCAGCAGCTTAGTACAGGGACAGCCCCAGCATTTT. Amino acid sequence: CASSLVQGQPQHF.

J is TRBJ2-5 and V is TRBV9, with D possibly being TRBD1 (6 bases). The CDR3 has 14 amino acids. Trimming took 4 bases from V and 5 from J, leaving 15 bases between them. The germline CDR1 and CDR2 sequences are SGDLS and YYNGEE. DNA for the CDR3: TGTGCCAGCAGCCCCAGGGGCATGGGGGAGACCCAGTACTTC. Translation: CASSPRGMGETQYF.

The chain has TRBV25-1 and TRBJ2-5; D unclear. The germline gives CDR1 MGHDK, CDR2 SYGVNS. The CDR3 consists of 15 residues. V was shortened by 1 base and J by 0 bases, with 9 bases between the two germline ends. CDR3 nucleotides: TGTGCCAGCAGTGAATTTAGGTGGTACCAAGAGACCCAGTACTTC. As protein: CASSEFRWYQETQYF.

The CDR3 here is CASSLAWGLGNYEQYF. The CDR3, as DNA: TGCGCCAGCAGCTTAGCTTGGGGGCTAGGAAACTACGAGCAGTACTTC. The chain recombines TRBV5-1 with TRBJ2-7; D may be TRBD1 (6 bases). This CDR3 is built from 16 residues. V lost 2 bases to trimming and J lost 3 bases, with 18 bases between them. Germline lookup yields CDR1 SGHRS and CDR2 YFSETQ.

The gene calls are TRBV2 and TRBJ1-3, with TRBD1 matching 8 bases. This CDR3 is built from 15 residues. J lost 0 bases, V lost 7 bases, and 5 bases had no gene match. Germline CDR1 is SNHLY and CDR2 is FYNNEI. The CDR3 is CASKGDRGSGNTIYF. Here the CDR3 DNA reads TGTGCCAGCAAAGGTGACAGGGGCTCTGGAAACACCATATATTTT.

The table lists this clone with a few counts. One end of the junction fails to match germline, which may point to a read error. V usage is TRBV6-6 and J usage is TRBJ1-5; TRBD1 agrees at 7 bases. CDR1 and CDR2 (germline): MNHNY, SVGAGI (reference sequence). This CDR3 comprises 15 residues. CDR3 in amino acids: CASSYPRQGNQPQHF. The CDR3, as DNA: TGTGCCAGCAGTTACCCGAGACAGGGCAACCAGCCCCAGCATTTT.

This clone has just a few counts. The V and J genes are TRBV4-3 and TRBJ2-7; 8 bases are shared with TRBD2. The germline CDR1 and CDR2 sequences are LGHNA and YSLEER. The CDR3 length is 16 residues. J gave up 0 bases and V 4 bases, and 8 bases lay outside the gene matches. CDR3 sequence (DNA): TGCGCCAGCAGCCCAGCGGTAGCGGGGTACTCCTACGAGCAGTACTTC. Amino acid sequence: CASSPAVAGYSYEQYF.

The V and J genes are TRBV29-1 and TRBJ2-5; 9 bases fit TRBD1. The germline V gene encodes CDR1 SQVTM and CDR2 ANQGSEA. This CDR3 comprises 14 residues. The CDR3 is CTTGGAGGQETQYF. The CDR3 region has the DNA TGCACCACAGGGGGCGCCGGGGGTCAAGAGACCCAGTACTTC.

This clone was seen only a few times. The chain couples TRBV29-1 to TRBJ2-6; no reliable D call. The V gene's germline CDR1 is SQVTM and CDR2 ANQGSEA. The ends were cut back, 0 bases at V and 3 bases at J, with 15 bases in the middle. The CDR3 length is 17 residues. In DNA form, the CDR3 reads TGCAGCGTTGAAGATCCGAGGCCACCGCGTGGGGCCAACGTCCTGACTTTC. Amino acid sequence: CSVEDPRPPRGANVLTF.

This clone was found a few times. This sequence joins TRBV4-3 and TRBJ2-1; TRBD2 aligns across 7 bases. V was pared by 4 bases and J by 10 bases, with 19 bases of the junction left unmatched. The CDR3 loop spans 17 amino acids. Germline V CDR1 and CDR2: LGHNA, YSLEER. CDR3 loop: CASSRSGVGNRREEQFF. Written as DNA, the CDR3 is TGCGCCAGCAGCCGGAGCGGGGTTGGAAATCGACGGGAGGAGCAGTTCTTC.

The chain joins TRBV7-9 to TRBJ2-7; 13 bases are a match to TRBD2. V lost 6 bases to trimming and J lost 3 bases; unmatched junction nucleotides: 11. The germline CDR1 and CDR2 sequences are SEHNR and FQNEAQ (reference sequence). This CDR3 comprises 17 residues. The CDR3 reads CASRPGLAGVDHYEQYF. The CDR3 DNA is TGTGCCAGCAGACCTGGACTAGCGGGAGTTGATCACTACGAGCAGTACTTC.